The T cell receptor beta chain under discussion was sequenced for a study of T-cell reconstitution after alpha-beta-depleted transplantation in children. The study's findings and limits: Reports say that about two months after transplant, the alpha-beta T cells came out of several hundred graft clones that had expanded. Some patients' high day-60 TCRbeta diversity was attributed to recipient cells surviving conditioning. T-cell numbers and diversity, one year after transplant, stemmed largely from T cells that were newly produced.

Unique molecular identifiers were used to barcode this TCRbeta library. From the PCR reads, TCRdb called clonotypes with MiXCR, one entry per CDR3 protein. The sample carries about 980,000 distinct CDR3 sequences, about 29% recorded once. Only a few counts were recorded for this clonotype. The antigen is undetermined. The germline V gene has CDR1 SQVTM and CDR2 ANQGSEA. J gave up 7 bases and V 7 bases, and 8 bases lay outside the gene matches. The CDR3 sequence is 13 residues long. Material: PBMCs, mostly from graft donor cells, obtained 360 days after TCRalphabeta/CD19-depleted stem cell transplant. This clonotype was obtained from a boy younger than two who had a stem cell transplant for SCID, so the T cells may come from the graft donor. The V call is TRBV29-1, the J call TRBJ2-1, with TRBD1 matching 9 bases. This CDR3 reads CSGPGQGPNEQFF. CDR3 nucleotides: TGCAGCGGGCCGGGACAGGGACCAAATGAGCAGTTCTTC.